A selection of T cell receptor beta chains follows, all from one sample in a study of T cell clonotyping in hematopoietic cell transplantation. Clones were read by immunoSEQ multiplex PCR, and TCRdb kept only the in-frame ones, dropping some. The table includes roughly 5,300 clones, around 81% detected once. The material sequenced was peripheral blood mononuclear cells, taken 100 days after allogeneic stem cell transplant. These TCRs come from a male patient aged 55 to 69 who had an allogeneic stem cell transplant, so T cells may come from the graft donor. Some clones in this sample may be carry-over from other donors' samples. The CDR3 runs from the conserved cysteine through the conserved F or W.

CDR3 protein: CASSLEGNPYQPQHF; J gene: TRBJ1-5; V gene: TRBV27
CDR3 protein: CASSRSQGGEQYF; J gene: TRBJ2-7; V gene: TRBV4-3
CDR3 protein: CASSTGGRDSWNSLTGSYEQYF; J gene: TRBJ2-7; V gene: TRBV7-6
CDR3 protein: CASSLERGLGYTF; J gene: TRBJ1-2; V gene: TRBV28
CDR3 protein: CASVNDRGESSTDTQYF; J gene: TRBJ2-3; V gene: TRBV19
CDR3 protein: CASRRTAETQYF; J gene: TRBJ2-5; V gene: TRBV2
CDR3 protein: CASSPYPTGRTEAFF; J gene: TRBJ1-1; V gene: TRBV6-5
CDR3 protein: CASSWGQGMNTEAFF; J gene: TRBJ1-1; V gene: TRBV7-9
CDR3 protein: CAWSLGQGKGYTF; J gene: TRBJ1-2; V gene: TRBV30
CDR3 protein: CASSPGSGRSREQYF; J gene: TRBJ2-7; V gene: TRBV28
CDR3 protein: CAWSVKQSRGEQYF; J gene: TRBJ2-7; V gene: TRBV30
CDR3 protein: CASSPRQGAYEQYF; J gene: TRBJ2-7; V gene: TRBV28
CDR3 protein: CASSSPGLYNEQFF; J gene: TRBJ2-1; V gene: TRBV7-3
CDR3 protein: CASSHSRGREQYF; J gene: TRBJ2-7; V gene: TRBV4-3
CDR3 protein: CSVPGLGVNYGYTF; J gene: TRBJ1-2; V gene: TRBV29-1
CDR3 protein: CASTPDRVRQPQHF; J gene: TRBJ1-5; V gene: TRBV19
CDR3 protein: CASSVGGGEQFF; J gene: TRBJ2-1; V gene: TRBV6-1
CDR3 protein: CASSLRLAGLNEQFF; J gene: TRBJ2-1; V gene: TRBV7-8
CDR3 protein: CASKKTGRNAEAFF; J gene: TRBJ1-1; V gene: TRBV4-1
CDR3 protein: CSVEVSPQGRSYEQYF; J gene: .; V gene: TRBV29-1
CDR3 protein: CASNSQPAGSSKLFF; J gene: TRBJ1-4; V gene: TRBV7-9
CDR3 protein: CASSARTRGINEQFF; J gene: TRBJ2-1; V gene: TRBV28
CDR3 protein: CASAKGSPAVQPQHF; J gene: TRBJ1-5; V gene: TRBV7-8
CDR3 protein: CASSAGTSGTDTQYF; J gene: TRBJ2-3; V gene: TRBV7-6
CDR3 protein: CASSLGVAEAFF; J gene: TRBJ1-1; V gene: TRBV7-9
CDR3 protein: CASRGSSYNEQFF; J gene: TRBJ2-1; V gene: TRBV28
CDR3 protein: CASRFRLAGGEQYF; J gene: TRBJ2-7; V gene: TRBV13
CDR3 protein: CASSSRTRTSYNEQFF; J gene: TRBJ2-1; V gene: TRBV9
CDR3 protein: CASSLRDEQYF; J gene: TRBJ2-7; V gene: TRBV28
CDR3 protein: CASSQAGNTEAFF; J gene: TRBJ1-1; V gene: TRBV4-3
CDR3 protein: CASYRGYSNQPQHF; J gene: TRBJ1-5; V gene: TRBV28
CDR3 protein: CASSFTPGHMNTEAFF; J gene: TRBJ1-1; V gene: TRBV5-1
CDR3 protein: CARGGVGTNEKLFF; J gene: TRBJ1-4; V gene: TRBV21-1
CDR3 protein: CASSRGSSYNEQFF; J gene: TRBJ2-1; V gene: TRBV7-3